This TCR beta chain was captured in a study of OX40 agonist ivuxolimab in advanced cancers. Study-level background: Patients were given ivuxolimab, an antibody that agonizes OX40 (CD134). Points from the study as a whole: Some nonresponders additionally presented with little normalized T-cell clonal expansion.

Assay: immunoSEQ multiplex PCR; the TCRdb copy retains only in-frame clones and omits some. The data contain some 51,000 clones, approximately 84% of them singletons. Exclusion of a patient followed from autoimmune disease history or systemic immunosuppression. Peripheral blood came from all dose cohorts at three timepoints. On this clone: What it recognizes is unknown. One end of the junction varies from germline; a read error may be responsible. Other DNA sequences of this sample code for an identical CDR3.

Germline values: CDR1 MNHEY, CDR2 SMNVEV (reference sequence). The CDR3 consists of 12 residues. The chain combines TRBV27 with TRBJ2-3; no firm D call. This clonotype was obtained from an adult with an advanced solid tumor such as melanoma, head and neck, liver or kidney cancer. Sequenced here: CD4+ or CD8+ T cells sorted from blood, sampled in a trial of the OX40 agonist ivuxolimab. CDR3 bases: TGTGCTAGCAGTTTATCGCCAGATACGCAGTATTTT. This encodes CASSLSPDTQYF.